These 7 T cell receptor beta chains came from one sample sequenced in a study of T-cell reconstitution after alpha-beta-depleted transplantation in children listed by TCRdb under 2016. The sample's treatment or condition label, in plain terms: allogeneic hematopoietic cell transplantation with graft depleted of TCRalphabeta T cells and CD19 B cells. Library prep was done by PCR. TCRdb records Illumina HiSeq 2500 as the sequencer. To normalize quantification of the TCRbeta repertoire, the TCR libraries were built with molecular barcoding that relied on unique molecular identifiers. The raw public data were reprocessed by TCRdb itself: fastp quality trimming at Q25, MiXCR clonotype calling, in-frame beta chains only. When rows share a CDR3 protein, they turn into one entry using the most common DNA and genes. The sample table records approximately 1,000,000 distinct CDR3 sequences; about 26% of these occur just once. The ten top clones hold about 28% of the sample.

Sequenced here: PBMCs, mostly from graft donor cells, sampled 360 days after TCRalphabeta/CD19-depleted stem cell transplant. The receptors originated from a boy under two years old who had a stem cell transplant for SCID, so the T cells may come from the graft donor.

Many counts were recorded for this clonotype. The chain combines TRBV4-2 with TRBJ1-3; possibly TRBD1 for D (5 bases). The CDR3 totals 14 residues. The germline gives CDR1 LGHNA, CDR2 YNFKEQ. Trimming shortened V by 1 base and J by 2 bases, and 6 bases separated the two germline ends. The CDR3 sequence: CASSQAGTGNTIYF. The CDR3 DNA is TGTGCCAGCAGCCAAGCAGGGACTGGAAACACCATATATTTT.

The J gene is TRBJ1-4, the V gene TRBV27; D perhaps matches TRBD1 (5 bases). From germline, CDR1 is MNHEY and CDR2 SMNVEV (reference sequence). The V and J ends lost 3 bases and 4 bases respectively, with 12 bases between them. This CDR3 comprises 15 residues. Written as DNA, the CDR3 is TGTGCCAGCAGTTTTCAGGGCGGGATTAATGAAAAACTGTTTTTT. Its protein product is CASSFQGGINEKLFF.

This chain joins TRBV4-2 and TRBJ2-4, with 9 bases fitting TRBD1. The germline V gene encodes CDR1 LGHNA and CDR2 YNFKEQ. The V gene end was trimmed by 4 bases and the J gene end by 5 bases; junction bases not matched to a gene: 3. The CDR3 consists of 14 residues. CDR3 in amino acids: CASSRTGAENIQYF. CDR3 bases: TGTGCCAGCAGCCGGACAGGGGCGGAAAACATTCAGTACTTC.

The chain combines TRBV6-2 or TRBV6-3 with TRBJ2-7; TRBD2 agrees at 12 bases. With V trimmed by 6 bases and J by 4 bases, 10 bases remained unmatched. Germline V CDR1 and CDR2: MNHEY, SVGEGT. The CDR3 sequence is 16 residues long. CDR3 coding DNA: TGTGCCAGCAGCCAACTCTGGACTAGCGGGGAGTACGAGCAGTACTTC. Protein product: CASSQLWTSGEYEQYF.

The chain carries TRBV7-3 and TRBJ2-3; D may be TRBD1 (5 bases). V was trimmed by 0 bases and J by 2 bases, leaving 12 bases between them. This CDR3 is built from 16 residues. Germline CDR1 is SGHTA and CDR2 is FQGTGA. This CDR3 reads CASSLTGPVVTDTQYF. The CDR3 bases are TGTGCCAGCAGCTTAACGGGGCCGGTAGTCACAGATACGCAGTATTTT.

This clonotype has only a few counts. The V gene is TRBV15, the J gene TRBJ2-5; 8 positions agree with TRBD1. With V trimmed by 0 bases and J by 0 bases, 0 bases remained unmatched. CDR3 length equals 15 residues. CDR1 is LNHNV and CDR2 is YYDKDF in the germline V gene (reference sequence). The CDR3 region is CATSREDRDQETQYF. The CDR3 DNA is TGTGCCACCAGCAGAGAGGACAGGGACCAAGAGACCCAGTACTTC.

This clonotype came up many times. V and J are TRBV12-3 or TRBV12-4 and TRBJ1-2, with D maybe TRBD1 (5 bases). The CDR3 has 13 amino acids. Trimming shortened V by 1 base and J by 3 bases, and 6 bases separated the two germline ends. DNA of the CDR3: TGTGCCAGCAGTTTAGGGGGGGACTATGGCTACACCTTC. This sequence encodes CASSLGGDYGYTF.